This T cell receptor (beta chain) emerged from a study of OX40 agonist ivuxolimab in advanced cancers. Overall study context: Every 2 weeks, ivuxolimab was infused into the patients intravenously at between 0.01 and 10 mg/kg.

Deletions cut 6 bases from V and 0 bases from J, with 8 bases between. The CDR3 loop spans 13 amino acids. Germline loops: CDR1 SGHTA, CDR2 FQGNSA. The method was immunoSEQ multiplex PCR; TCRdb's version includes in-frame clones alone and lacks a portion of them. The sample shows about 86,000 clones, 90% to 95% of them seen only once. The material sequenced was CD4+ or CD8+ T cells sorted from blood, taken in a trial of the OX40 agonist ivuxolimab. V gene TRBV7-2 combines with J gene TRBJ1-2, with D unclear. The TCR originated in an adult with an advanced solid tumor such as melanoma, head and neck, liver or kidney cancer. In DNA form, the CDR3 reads TGTGCCAGCAGGATCCTAGCTAACTATGGCTACACCTTC. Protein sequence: CASRILANYGYTF.